This TCR beta chain was sequenced in a study of identical twins. A few counts support this clonotype. Among all donors, each was a healthy Caucasian. TCRdb re-analysed the 5' RACE reads in MiXCR, keeping a single row per CDR3 protein. The table includes roughly 770,000 distinct CDR3 sequences, about 20% detected once. Trimming stripped 2 bases from V and 1 base from J, with 5 bases between. The CDR3 contains 14 residues. The data also belong to a second study, concerning T cells expressing NK-cell markers. That paper states: Of the CD8+ T cell pool in six donors, roughly 1.0-8% was accounted for by dominant NKG2C+ clonotypes.

The chain combines TRBV12-3 or TRBV12-4 with TRBJ2-2; no clear D gene. The sequence was obtained from a woman aged 18-30 years in good health. Sequencing was done on a sample of PBMCs. For the CDR3, the DNA is TGTGCCAGCAGTTTACAGGAGAACACCGGGGAGCTGTTTTTT. Amino acids: CASSLQENTGELFF.